These T cell receptor beta chains were read from a single sample in a study of T cells in Graves' hyperthyroidism and ophthalmopathy. Each CDR3 protein gets one entry after TCRdb re-called the multiplex PCR reads with MiXCR. The repertoire holds about 530,000 distinct CDR3 sequences, roughly a sixth seen once, with around 17% in the top ten. Specimen: blood. All receptors derive from a woman between 18 and 29 years old with Graves' ophthalmopathy. Each CDR3 is given with its conserved first and last residue. The D gene is left open where the match is weak. Expanded clones are given a class, and other clones once, few, many or no size at all.

cdr3_nt cdr3_aa v_call d_call clone_size j_call
TGCGCCAGCAGCCTGGAGACAGGGGCGGATGGCTACACCTTC CASSLETGADGYTF TRBV5-1 TRBD1 many TRBJ1-2
TGTGCCAGCAGGGGACGTGACGGTTCCTACGAGCAGTACTTC CASRGRDGSYEQYF TRBV6-1 . many TRBJ2-7
TGTGCCAGCAGCTTAGGGAACAGGGCGGGCACTGAAGCTTTCTTT CASSLGNRAGTEAFF TRBV11-2 . . TRBJ1-1
TGTGCCAGCAGCCCATTATCGGGCCAAGAGACCCAGTACTTC CASSPLSGQETQYF TRBV11-2 . few TRBJ2-5
TGCGCCACCTCTGGGACACAGGCGAACACTGAAGCTTTCTTT CATSGTQANTEAFF TRBV10-2 . few TRBJ1-1
TGTGCCAGCAGTTTACGCGGATGGACTGAAGCTTTCTTT CASSLRGWTEAFF TRBV27 . many TRBJ1-1
TGTGCCAGCAGTTTCGGAACGCAGGACACAGATACGCAGTATTTT CASSFGTQDTDTQYF TRBV27 . many TRBJ2-3
TGTGCCAGCAGCCAAGATTATGACGGCGGGCTCGCGGATACGCAGTATTTT CASSQDYDGGLADTQYF TRBV11-3 . once TRBJ2-3
TGCAGTGCTCGCGGAAACGGGAACAGGGGAAAGACCCAGTACTTC CSARGNGNRGKTQYF TRBV20-1 TRBD1 . TRBJ2-5
TGTGCCAGCAGTTACGAGCAGGGGGCTTTGGAAGAGACCCAGTACTTC CASSYEQGALEETQYF TRBV6-5 TRBD1 . TRBJ2-5
TGTGCCAGCAGCTCCGGACAGCGAGCAGATACGCAGTATTTT CASSSGQRADTQYF TRBV7-9 . few TRBJ2-3
TGTGCCAGCAGTTTGGGACAGGGGGCATTAAAACTGTTTTTT CASSLGQGALKLFF TRBV12-3/TRBV12-4 TRBD1 few TRBJ1-4
TGTGCCAGCAGCTTATATGGGACAGGGAAGGCCAACGTCCTGACTTTC CASSLYGTGKANVLTF TRBV7-3 TRBD1 few TRBJ2-6
TGTGCCAGTAGACAGGAGATGAACACTGAAGCTTTCTTT CASRQEMNTEAFF TRBV19 . . TRBJ1-1
TGCGCCAGCAGCGGGGTTTCCGGATCCTACGAGCAGTACTTC CASSGVSGSYEQYF TRBV5-1 . many TRBJ2-7
TGTGCCAGCAGTTTAGGAGTGGAGGGTCAGCCCCAGCATTTT CASSLGVEGQPQHF TRBV12-3/TRBV12-4 . many TRBJ1-5
TGTGCCAGCAGTGGCACCGGGACAGGGATTCGGAACACTGAAGCTTTCTTT CASSGTGTGIRNTEAFF TRBV27 TRBD1 many TRBJ1-1
TGTGCCAGCACCCAAACCGGGTCGGGGGCCAAAAACATTCAGTACTTC CASTQTGSGAKNIQYF TRBV28 . many TRBJ2-4
TGTGCCAGCAGTTCATCCGGGACAGGGACCTACAATGAGCAGTTCTTC CASSSSGTGTYNEQFF TRBV28 TRBD1 few TRBJ2-1
TGTGCCAGCAGTCTACTACAGGGGCCCGGGGAGCTGTTTTTT CASSLLQGPGELFF TRBV6-5 TRBD1 . TRBJ2-2
TGCAGTGCTAGGGTGTTCGGTGGCGGAGACAGGGGTCCCTACGAGCAGTACTTC CSARVFGGGDRGPYEQYF TRBV20-1 TRBD1 few TRBJ2-7
TGTGCCAGCAGTTTACGTATACTTCGGGACGAGAACACTGAAGCTTTCTTT CASSLRILRDENTEAFF TRBV28 . many TRBJ1-1
TGTGCCTGGAGAGGACAGGGTAGCAATCAGCCCCAGCATTTT CAWRGQGSNQPQHF TRBV30 TRBD1 many TRBJ1-5
TGTGCCAGCAGTCACCCACACCCTAGGAGCTCCTACAATGAGCAGTTCTTC CASSHPHPRSSYNEQFF TRBV28 . many TRBJ2-1
TGTGCCAGCAGCTACTTAGCGGGAAAGGAGACCCAGTACTTC CASSYLAGKETQYF TRBV7-2 TRBD2 many TRBJ2-5
TGTGCCTGGTCACGAAGGGTTCAGGGTTTGTATAAACTGTTTTTT CAWSRRVQGLYKLFF TRBV30 . many TRBJ1-4
TGTGCCAGCAGCCAAGTAGGGGTGTACCAAGAGACCCAGTACTTC CASSQVGVYQETQYF TRBV14 . few TRBJ2-5
TGTGCCAGTAGCTCCCGCGGGCAGGGCGACACTGAAGCTTTCTTT CASSSRGQGDTEAFF TRBV19 . . TRBJ1-1
TGTGCCAGCAGGCGGACAGAGAACACTGAAGCTTTCTTT CASRRTENTEAFF TRBV3-1 . many TRBJ1-1
TGTGCCAGCAGCGAAGGACTAGCGGGGATGTTGACAGATACGCAGTATTTT CASSEGLAGMLTDTQYF TRBV9 TRBD2 few TRBJ2-3
TGTGCCAGCAGCTTAGATCCCGGAGGGGGAAAAACCGGGGAGCTGTTTTTT CASSLDPGGGKTGELFF TRBV11-2 . few TRBJ2-2
TGTGCCAGCAGTTCGGACAGGGCATTCGGGGAGCTGTTTTTT CASSSDRAFGELFF TRBV6-1 TRBD1 . TRBJ2-2
TGCGCCAGCAGCCCCCGACAGGTCACCGGGGAGCTGTTTTTT CASSPRQVTGELFF TRBV4-1 . few TRBJ2-2
TGTGCCAGTAGTATATTGGGAATTGGGGGCACTGAAGCTTTCTTT CASSILGIGGTEAFF TRBV19 . . TRBJ1-1
TGTGCCAGCATCACTGCGGGGAACTCACCCCTCCACTTT CASITAGNSPLHF TRBV28 . many TRBJ1-6
TGTGCCAGCAGAATCATCGACACTGAAGCTTTCTTT CASRIIDTEAFF TRBV28 . many TRBJ1-1
TGCAGTGCTAGAGATCTCAGGGATTCTGGAAACACCATATATTTT CSARDLRDSGNTIYF TRBV20-1 . few TRBJ1-3
TGTGCCAGCAGTGAACAGGGAGCCAATCAGCCCCAGCATTTT CASSEQGANQPQHF TRBV28 . many TRBJ1-5
TGCGCCAGCAGCTCATCGGGGGGGACTAGCAACTACGAGCAGTACTTC CASSSSGGTSNYEQYF TRBV5-1 TRBD2 . TRBJ2-7
TGTGCCAGCAGCCGAATCGACTCCTACGAGCAGTACTTC CASSRIDSYEQYF TRBV14 . once TRBJ2-7
TGCAGCGCTTGGACATATAACACTGAAGCTTTCTTT CSAWTYNTEAFF TRBV29-1 . . TRBJ1-1
TGTGCCAGCAGCTTAGCGCTGGGTGGAAGGGCGAACACTGAAGCTTTCTTT CASSLALGGRANTEAFF TRBV7-3 . . TRBJ1-1
TGTGCCACCAGCAGAGCCGTGCCAGGCTATGGCTACACCTTC CATSRAVPGYGYTF TRBV15 . . TRBJ1-2
TGTGCCAGCAGTCCCGGGACAGGGGGGACCAATCAGCCCCAGCATTTT CASSPGTGGTNQPQHF TRBV27 TRBD1 few TRBJ1-5
TGCGCCAGCAGCCAAGATATGAGAGGGTTGAGTAATGAGCAGTTCTTC CASSQDMRGLSNEQFF TRBV5-1 . . TRBJ2-1
TGTGCCAGCAGCTTGAACAGGGGTGCAGATACGCAGTATTTT CASSLNRGADTQYF TRBV7-6 TRBD1 . TRBJ2-3
TGTGCCAGCAGTCCGGGACAGGGGGGGGCCTATGGCTACACCTTC CASSPGQGGAYGYTF TRBV28 TRBD1 many TRBJ1-2
TGTGCCAGCAGTCCACGACTGGGTATCGGAAACACCATATATTTT CASSPRLGIGNTIYF TRBV28 . . TRBJ1-3
TGTGCCAGCAGCCCGGGACAGGGGGCCATCTCCTACGAGCAGTACTTC CASSPGQGAISYEQYF TRBV28 TRBD1 . TRBJ2-7
TGTGCCAGCAGTGGGGGCCCCTTGGGGTACGAGCAGTACTTC CASSGGPLGYEQYF TRBV27 . . TRBJ2-7
TGTGCCAGCAGTGAACTTAGGGGGCCCGGTGTCGACACTGAAGCTTTCTTT CASSELRGPGVDTEAFF TRBV25-1 TRBD1 . TRBJ1-1
TGTGCCAGCAGCCGGACAGGGCCGAACACTGAAGCTTTCTTT CASSRTGPNTEAFF TRBV12-3/TRBV12-4 TRBD1 many TRBJ1-1
TGTGCCAGCTCACCACTGCGGGAGGGCCGAGAGACCCAGTACTTC CASSPLREGRETQYF TRBV18 TRBD2 many TRBJ2-5
TGCAGTGCTAGTGGGCTAGCGGAAGTCTACAATGAGCAGTTCTTC CSASGLAEVYNEQFF TRBV20-1 TRBD2 . TRBJ2-1
TGCGCCAGCAGCTTGGTTGTGGCCGGGGAGCTGTTTTTT CASSLVVAGELFF TRBV5-1 . . TRBJ2-2
TGTGCCAGCAGTATTGCTAGCGACCAAGAGACCCAGTACTTC CASSIASDQETQYF TRBV3-1 . many TRBJ2-5
TGTGCCAGCAGTGTTGCTGGAGAGACCCAGTACTTC CASSVAGETQYF TRBV2 . few TRBJ2-5
TGTGCCAGCAGTTCCCTACAGGGGGGGAATAACTATGGCTACACCTTC CASSSLQGGNNYGYTF TRBV28 TRBD1 few TRBJ1-2
TGTGCCAGAGAAAGGGACAGGGAATCCTACGAGCAGTACTTC CARERDRESYEQYF TRBV12-3/TRBV12-4 TRBD1 many TRBJ2-7
TGTGCCAGCAGTTACTCACAGCGGGGGTTCTCAGATACGCAGTATTTT CASSYSQRGFSDTQYF TRBV6-2/TRBV6-3 TRBD2 few TRBJ2-3